The 29 T cell receptor beta chains listed next were all sequenced from one sample in a study of T cells after yellow fever vaccination. TCRdb passed the 5' RACE reads through MiXCR, listing each CDR3 protein once. The sample holds nearly 300,000 distinct CDR3 sequences, under 9% seen once. Sequencing was performed on CD4+ T cells sorted from PBMCs, taken 5 days after the yellow fever booster vaccination. These receptors all stem from a man younger than 35 who received the YFV17D yellow fever vaccine.

The V gene is TRBV7-2, the J gene TRBJ2-5, with TRBD2 identical over 7 bases. Germline CDR1 reads SGHTA; CDR2 reads FQGNSA. The CDR3 extends over 14 amino acids. J was trimmed by 5 bases and V by 3 bases; bases with no gene match: 6. The CDR3 sequence is CASSFLTSVETQYF. CDR3 DNA sequence: TGTGCCAGCAGCTTTCTAACTAGCGTGGAGACCCAGTACTTC.

This clonotype was counted only a few times. The J gene is TRBJ1-5, the V gene TRBV12-3 or TRBV12-4, with D perhaps matching TRBD1 (6 bases). Between the trimmed V and J ends, which lost 6 bases and 5 bases, there was a span of 11 bases. The CDR3 has 13 amino acids. CDR3 sequence reads: CASSQGPYQPQHF. CDR3 in DNA: TGTGCCAGCAGCCAGGGGCCCTATCAGCCCCAGCATTTT.

The J gene is TRBJ2-5, the V gene TRBV7-9; D is unclear. The CDR3 runs 13 residues. The V end lost 5 bases, the J end lost 5 bases, and 12 bases lay between the germline ends. Germline V gene lookup returns CDR1 SEHNR and CDR2 FQNEAQ (reference sequence). The CDR3 spells CASSPSSLETQYF. Written as DNA, the CDR3 is TGTGCCAGCAGCCCGTCATCTCTGGAGACCCAGTACTTC.

This clonotype has a handful of counts. The J gene is TRBJ2-3, the V gene TRBV7-2; tentatively, D is TRBD1 (6 bases). Trimming removed 5 bases at V and 3 bases at J, with 21 bases between. Germline V CDR1 and CDR2: SGHTA, FQGNSA. The CDR3 is 17 residues long. This CDR3 reads CASSPKTGPHRTDTQYF. The DNA for the CDR3 is TGTGCCAGCAGCCCAAAGACAGGCCCACACAGGACAGATACGCAGTATTTT.

This clonotype was recorded at least ten times. The chain is built from TRBV7-2 and TRBJ2-7, with a weak D call TRBD1 (7 bases). Germline-derived CDR1 and CDR2 are SGHTA and FQGNSA. The CDR3 is 13 residues long. Trimming left V 4 bases short and J 3 bases short, with 10 bases between. The CDR3 here is CASSSQGGYEQYV. The CDR3 DNA is TGTGCCAGCAGCTCCCAGGGGGGCTACGAGCAGTACGTC.

This clonotype has just a few counts. The chain couples TRBV6-2 or TRBV6-3 to TRBJ2-2; D possibly corresponds to TRBD1 (6 bases). This CDR3 is 15 amino acids long. Germline V lookup: CDR1 MNHEY, CDR2 SVGEGT. Trimming took off 5 bases at V and 3 bases at J, with 13 bases between the two ends. The CDR3: CASSKRDTYTGELFF. CDR3 nucleotides: TGTGCCAGCAGTAAACGGGACACATACACCGGGGAGCTGTTTTTT.

This clonotype was found a few times. The rearrangement uses TRBV6-2 or TRBV6-3 and TRBJ2-1, with no clear D. Germline CDR1 is MNHEY and CDR2 is SVGEGT. The V gene lost 7 bases and the J gene lost 0 bases, with 13 bases spanning the gap. This CDR3 comprises 15 residues. CDR3 in amino acids: CASTMDGSSYNEQFF. The DNA of the CDR3 is TGTGCCAGCACCATGGACGGAAGCTCCTACAATGAGCAGTTCTTC.

The genes are TRBV5-5 and TRBJ1-2; D remains unclear. Trimming removed 1 base from V and 0 bases from J, with 10 bases in between. The CDR3 runs to 15 residues. Germline V gives CDR1 SGHKS, CDR2 YYEKEE (reference sequence). As DNA, the CDR3 is TGTGCCAGCAGCTTGAGCACAGAAGCTAACTATGGCTACACCTTC. Protein: CASSLSTEANYGYTF.

This clonotype showed up just a few times. V usage is TRBV9 and J usage is TRBJ2-3; TRBD2 might be the D (6 bases). Germline V gene sequence: CDR1 SGDLS, CDR2 YYNGEE. Trimming cost V 0 bases and J 5 bases, with 13 bases left between them. This CDR3 has 15 amino acids. CDR3 nucleotide sequence: TGTGCCAGCAGCGTAGCGTCGGGACTCCTAGATACGCAGTATTTT. Translation gives CASSVASGLLDTQYF.

This clonotype has only a few counts. This chain connects TRBV7-8 to TRBJ2-5; D call uncertain. CDR1 and CDR2 (germline): SGHVS, FQNEAQ. V lost 2 bases and J 4 bases, leaving 17 bases between the germline ends. CDR3 size: 16 residues. CDR3 residues: CASSLIPFSTGETQYF. The CDR3 bases are TGTGCCAGCAGCTTAATTCCATTCAGCACGGGAGAGACCCAGTACTTC.

This clonotype came up many times. The J gene is TRBJ2-4, the V gene TRBV12-3 or TRBV12-4; tentative D call: TRBD1 (6 bases). The CDR3 is made up of 12 amino acids. Trimming stripped 3 bases from V and 16 bases from J, with 16 bases between. For the CDR3, the DNA is TGTGCCAGCAGTTTGTCTGGGGGCGCTTATTACTTC. Encoded protein: CASSLSGGAYYF.

The V and J genes are TRBV19 and TRBJ1-5; tentatively, D is TRBD1 (5 bases). This CDR3 region has 15 residues. The germline V and J ends were trimmed by 8 bases and 2 bases, with 16 bases remaining between them. The germline V gene encodes CDR1 LNHDA and CDR2 SQIVND (reference sequence). In nucleotides, the CDR3 is TGTGCCAGTGAATCTCAGGGATTTGGCAATCAGCCCCAGCATTTT. It codes for CASESQGFGNQPQHF. Based on the CDR3 plus reference TRBV19 and TRBJ1-5, the full variable domain is DGGITQSPKYLFRKEGQNVTLSCEQNLNHDAMYWYRQDPGQGLRLIYYSQIVNDFQKGDIAEGYSVSREKKESFPLTVTSAQKNPTAFYLCASESQGFGNQPQHFGDGTRLSIL.

This clonotype was detected a few times. V gene TRBV4-1 combines with J gene TRBJ1-5; 7 nucleotides align to TRBD1. Germline V lookup: CDR1 MGHRA, CDR2 YSYEKL. This CDR3 spans 15 amino acids. J gave up 9 bases and V 1 base, and 9 bases lay outside the gene matches. For the CDR3, the DNA is TGCGCCAGCAGCCAAGGACAGGGCACGTCTTGGCCCCAGCATTTT. Its translation is CASSQGQGTSWPQHF.

The J gene is TRBJ2-3, the V gene TRBV5-1, with D possibly TRBD2 on 6 matching bases. The length of the CDR3 is 15 residues. CDR1 SGHRS and CDR2 YFSETQ come from the germline V gene. V was pared by 1 base and J by 6 bases, with 15 bases between. The CDR3 protein is CASSLMAGPVDTQYF. DNA for the CDR3: TGCGCCAGCAGCTTGATGGCGGGGCCCGTCGATACGCAGTATTTT.

This clonotype was seen only a few times. V gene TRBV11-2 combines with J gene TRBJ1-5; weak D call: TRBD1 (6 bases). The CDR3 totals 15 residues. Trimming pared 3 bases from V and 4 bases from J, leaving 13 bases between. The germline gives CDR1 SGHAT, CDR2 FQNNGV. CDR3 region: CASSLNRAPNQPQHF. CDR3 nucleotides: TGTGCCAGCAGCTTGAACAGGGCGCCGAATCAGCCCCAGCATTTT. Supplemented by reference TRBV11-2 and TRBJ1-5, the full variable domain reads EAGVAQSPRYKIIEKRQSVAFWCNPISGHATLYWYQQILGQGPKLLIQFQNNGVVDDSQLPKDRFSAERLKGVDSTLKIQPAKLEDSAVYLCASSLNRAPNQPQHFGDGTRLSIL.

This clonotype was detected many times. The chain is built from TRBV7-2 and TRBJ1-6; D remains unclear. Germline CDR1 SGHTA, CDR2 FQGNSA. V was shortened by 7 bases and J by 7 bases, with 11 bases between the two germline ends. The CDR3 length is 13 residues. Written as DNA, the CDR3 is TGTGCCAGCACCCTAGACGGAAATTCACCCCTCCACTTT. It is translated as CASTLDGNSPLHF. Using reference TRBV7-2 and TRBJ1-6 for the parts outside the CDR3, the full variable domain is GAGVSQSPSNKVTEKGKDVELRCDPISGHTALYWYRQSLGQGLEFLIYFQGNSAPDKSGLPSDRFSAERTGGSVSTLTIQRTQQEDSAVYLCASTLDGNSPLHFGNGTRLTVT.

The chain combines TRBV6-2 or TRBV6-3 with TRBJ2-3; 7 nucleotides align to TRBD2. CDR1 is MNHEY and CDR2 is SVGEGT in the germline V gene. The CDR3 contains 13 residues. With 2 bases clipped from V and 5 bases from J, the junction kept 1 base outside the gene matches. CDR3 nucleotide sequence: TGTGCCAGCAGTTACAGCGGGGTAGATACGCAGTATTTT. Translated, it gives CASSYSGVDTQYF.

This clonotype has just a few counts. The chain carries TRBV5-1 and TRBJ2-5; 13 bases are a match to TRBD2. The CDR3 has 17 amino acids. The junction had 11 bases not matched to a gene; V was cut back by 4 bases and J by 5 bases. Germline CDR1 reads SGHRS; CDR2 reads YFSETQ. CDR3 in amino acids: CASSDGTSGATVETQYF. The DNA for the CDR3 is TGCGCCAGCAGCGACGGGACTAGCGGGGCGACAGTGGAGACCCAGTACTTC. The whole variable domain, remainder taken from reference TRBV5-1 and TRBJ2-5, is KAGVTQTPRYLIKTRGQQVTLSCSPISGHRSVSWYQQTPGQGLQFLFEYFSETQRNKGNFPGRFSGRQFSNSRSEMNVSTLELGDSALYLCASSDGTSGATVETQYFGPGTRLLVL.

In its sample, this clonotype was seen many times. The rearrangement links TRBV4-3 to TRBJ2-3; 7 bases line up with TRBD2. This CDR3 has 15 residues. Germline assignment: CDR1 LGHNA and CDR2 YSLEER. V was clipped by 4 bases and J by 8 bases; unmatched bases: 12. The DNA of the CDR3 is TGCGCCAGCAGCCTTGGGGGGGGGACCTCCGGTACGCAGTATTTT. Amino acid sequence: CASSLGGGTSGTQYF.

This clonotype showed up just a few times. This chain joins TRBV29-1 and TRBJ1-1, with D possibly matching TRBD1 (6 bases). CDR3 length: 14 amino acids. Germline values: CDR1 SQVTM, CDR2 ANQGSEA. The germline V and J ends were trimmed by 6 bases and 7 bases, with 21 bases remaining between them. The CDR3 reads CSVPSPGGGNEAFF. CDR3 sequence (DNA): TGCAGCGTCCCCTCCCCGGGGGGCGGGAATGAAGCTTTCTTT.

For the CDR3, the DNA is TGTGCCAGCAGGGGACAGGTATTGACTGAAGCTTTCTTT. Amino acid sequence: CASRGQVLTEAFF. V gene TRBV2 combines with J gene TRBJ1-1, with 8 bases matching TRBD1. Germline V gene lookup returns CDR1 SNHLY and CDR2 FYNNEI. With 6 bases clipped from V and 5 bases from J, the junction kept 5 bases outside the gene matches. CDR3 length: 13 residues.

This clonotype occurred a few times. The chain recombines TRBV10-3 with TRBJ2-7, with TRBD1 matching over 7 bases. Per the germline V gene, CDR1 is ENHRY and CDR2 is SYGVKD. After removal of 6 bases from V and 1 base from J, the junction contained 9 bases not matched to a gene. The CDR3 extends over 15 amino acids. CDR3: CAIRDRQGRSYEQYF. The CDR3 nucleotides are TGTGCCATCAGAGACCGACAGGGCCGATCCTACGAGCAGTACTTC.

There are a few counts of this clonotype. This chain connects TRBV7-2 to TRBJ1-2; D is undetermined. With 5 bases removed from V and 13 bases from J, the gap between germline ends came to 17 bases. The CDR3 is made up of 12 amino acids. Germline V CDR1 and CDR2: SGHTA, FQGNSA. CDR3 bases: TGTGCCAGCAGCAGGGCCAAGGGCTCGGTCACCTTC. Translating it yields CASSRAKGSVTF.

This clonotype came up a few times. The genes are TRBV3-1 and TRBJ1-1; D unclear. The ends were cut back, 1 base at V and 3 bases at J, with 6 bases in the middle. This CDR3 is built from 13 residues. Germline values: CDR1 LGHDT, CDR2 YNNKEL (reference sequence). The CDR3 protein is CASSQGPYTEAFF. The DNA for the CDR3 is TGTGCCAGCAGCCAAGGTCCATACACTGAAGCTTTCTTT.

This clonotype was detected a few times. The chain is built from TRBV6-2 or TRBV6-3 and TRBJ2-3; D remains ambiguous. Trimming left V 7 bases short and J 3 bases short, with 11 bases between. Germline assignment: CDR1 MNHEY and CDR2 SVGEGT. The CDR3 covers 13 residues. Here the CDR3 DNA reads TGTGCCAGCAAAGACCCCGGGACAGATACGCAGTATTTT. Translating it yields CASKDPGTDTQYF.

This clonotype was recorded at least ten times. This chain uses TRBV7-2 with TRBJ2-5, with D unclear. Germline V gene sequence: CDR1 SGHTA, CDR2 FQGNSA. Trimming took off 0 bases at V and 3 bases at J, with 5 bases between the two ends. The CDR3 has 13 residues. The CDR3 DNA reads as TGTGCCAGCAGCTTAGCCCGAGAAGAGACCCAGTACTTC. This translates into CASSLAREETQYF.

The chain recombines TRBV5-1 with TRBJ1-2, with 8 bases matching TRBD1. Germline CDR1 is SGHRS and CDR2 is YFSETQ. The V and J ends lost 0 bases and 1 base, in that order; junction bases with no gene match: 5. The CDR3 contains 16 residues. CDR3 amino acids: CASSLAVGQDNYGYTF. The CDR3 DNA reads TGCGCCAGCAGCTTGGCCGTGGGACAGGATAACTATGGCTACACCTTC.

This clonotype was recorded many times. The chain couples TRBV6-1 to TRBJ1-1; tentative D call: TRBD1 (6 bases). V dropped 4 bases and J dropped 5 bases, with 11 bases sitting between them. The germline CDR1 and CDR2 sequences are MNHNS and SASEGT. CDR3 size: 13 residues. CDR3: CASSVQGRTEAFF. The CDR3 bases are TGTGCCAGCAGTGTGCAGGGGAGGACTGAAGCTTTCTTT.

This clonotype has a handful of counts. J is TRBJ2-1 and V is TRBV7-8; D unresolved. In germline, CDR1 is SGHVS, CDR2 FQNEAQ. With 1 base removed from V and 8 bases from J, the gap between germline ends came to 12 bases. The CDR3 totals 14 residues. The CDR3 DNA reads TGTGCCAGCAGCTTAGTTGGCCAGGTTCATGAGCAGTTCTTC. Protein product: CASSLVGQVHEQFF.